One sample yielded the 10 T cell receptor beta chains listed below, sequenced in a study of beta chain features in type 1 diabetes. Reverse transcribing all isolated RNA meant expressed TCRB transcripts were sequenced. Sequenced by immunoSEQ multiplex PCR; TCRdb stores in-frame clones only, minus some. The repertoire holds roughly 500,000 clones, with over 9.5% as singletons. The sequenced sample consisted of naive CD4+ T cells from blood. The receptors shown here come from a woman younger than 35 in good health.

The chain employs TRBV29-1 and TRBJ1-2; D remains unclear. CDR1 and CDR2 from the germline V gene are SQVTM and ANQGSEA. V was shortened by 5 bases and J by 6 bases, with 10 bases between the two germline ends. The CDR3 extends over 11 amino acids. DNA for the CDR3: TGCAGCGTTTTGAAGGTAGATGGCTACACCTTC. Encoded protein: CSVLKVDGYTF.

This clone appeared a few times. The chain has TRBV9 and TRBJ2-1; no clear D gene. Germline V CDR1 and CDR2: SGDLS, YYNGEE. The CDR3 runs to 17 residues. The germline V and J ends were trimmed by 3 bases and 0 bases, with 16 bases remaining between them. The CDR3 loop reads CASSAGSVWSSYNEQFF. CDR3 nucleotide sequence: TGTGCCAGCAGCGCCGGCTCAGTGTGGAGCTCCTACAATGAGCAGTTCTTC.

V is TRBV18 and J is TRBJ2-5, with unresolved D. The end of the DNA aligns better with TRBJ2-7, so the J call may be wrong. CDR3 length: 12 residues. In germline, CDR1 is KGHSH, CDR2 LQKENI. CDR3 sequence reads: CASFDKSYEQYF. CDR3 DNA sequence: TGTGCCAGCTTTGACAAATCCTACGAGCAGTACTTC.

The V call is TRBV5-4, the J call TRBJ2-1, with TRBD2 matching 8 bases. Germline V lookup: CDR1 SGHNT, CDR2 YYREEE (reference sequence). The CDR3 is 16 residues long. V lost 5 bases and J lost 4; bases outside the gene matches: 11. The CDR3 loop is CASRNSLGRGYNEQFF. In DNA, the CDR3 is TGTGCCAGCAGGAACAGTCTCGGGAGGGGGTACAATGAGCAGTTCTTC.

This clone was detected only a few times. V and J are TRBV7-9 and TRBJ2-7; no reliable D call. CDR1 and CDR2 from the germline V gene are SEHNR and FQNEAQ (reference sequence). Trimming removed 5 bases at V and 0 bases at J, with 5 bases between. The CDR3 runs 12 residues. DNA of the CDR3: TGTGCCAGCAGCGCAAGCTCCTACGAGCAGTACGTC. The encoded protein is CASSASSYEQYV.

This clone was counted only a few times. The DNA of the CDR3 is TGTGCCAGCAGCTTGGAGACAGGGCCCCCCTACAATGAGCAGTTCTTC. This codes for CASSLETGPPYNEQFF. The chain uses TRBV5-4 and TRBJ2-1, with 7 bases identical to TRBD1. Germline CDR1 is SGHNT and CDR2 is YYREEE (reference sequence). CDR3 length equals 16 residues. Trimming at V came to 0 bases and at J to 2 bases, leaving 5 bases not matched to a gene.

In this sample, this clone turned up a few times. V is TRBV5-1 and J is TRBJ2-6, with D unclear. Germline V gene data show CDR1 as SGHRS and CDR2 as YFSETQ. V lost 4 bases, J lost 4 bases, and 21 bases lay in between. CDR3 size: 18 residues. The CDR3 reads CASSRNPKELGGANVLTF. The CDR3 DNA is TGCGCCAGCAGCAGGAACCCCAAGGAGCTCGGCGGGGCCAACGTCCTGACTTTC.

This clone was counted a few times. The chain recombines TRBV9 with TRBJ1-3; D possibly corresponds to TRBD1 (5 bases). The CDR3 consists of 14 residues. V lost 2 bases, J lost 4 bases, and 10 bases lay in between. CDR1 is SGDLS and CDR2 is YYNGEE in the germline V gene. CDR3 amino acids: CASSVRGGGNTIYF. The DNA of the CDR3 is TGTGCCAGCAGCGTGCGGGGCGGCGGAAACACCATATATTTT.

J is TRBJ2-7 and V is TRBV4-2; 9 bases agree with TRBD2. The germline CDR1 and CDR2 sequences are LGHNA and YNFKEQ. The CDR3 runs to 18 residues. Germline trimming cut 4 bases from V and 1 base from J; bases unmatched to any gene: 14. The CDR3 here is CASSPMFMGGRVSYEQYF. In DNA form, the CDR3 reads TGTGCCAGCAGCCCGATGTTTATGGGCGGGAGGGTTTCCTACGAGCAGTACTTC.

This clone was counted between two and nine times. The chain combines TRBV7-9 with TRBJ2-3, with TRBD1 as a possible D gene (7 bases). V gave up 1 base and J gave up 1 base, with 9 bases separating them. CDR3 length equals 15 residues. Germline CDR1 SEHNR, CDR2 FQNEAQ (reference sequence). In DNA form, the CDR3 reads TGTGCCAGCAGCTTAGTCAGGGGGGGCACAGATACGCAGTATTTT. Protein: CASSLVRGGTDTQYF.